Reported below is one TCR beta chain. The antigen remains unidentified. The data are from a study of shared clonotypes between healthy human individuals. Overall study context: The study used three CD4 naive, three CD4 memory, two CD8 naive and one CD8 memory plate per donor. Regarding the study as a whole: Specimens sampled were limited to blood, with tissue repertoires likely differing.

There are 15 residues in the CDR3. Germline V lookup: CDR1 SEHNR, CDR2 FQNEAQ (reference sequence). V was clipped by 2 bases and J by 1 base, with 11 bases between them. Each donor was a Caucasian adult residing in Nashville, Tennessee. For each subset, genomic DNA was distributed in equal portions over several immunoSEQ plates. Some clones are missing from TCRdb's copy, which holds only in-frame ones; the method was immunoSEQ multiplex PCR. The sample includes millions of clones, just over 90% of them seen just once. The source is a young man in good health. V gene TRBV7-9 combines with J gene TRBJ2-5; the D is unclear. Sequencing was carried out using naive CD4+ T cells sorted from blood. As to subset: CD45RA+ positively selected. The CDR3 DNA reads TGTGCCAGCAGCTTAACCGAAAGCACCCAAGAGACCCAGTACTTC. Encoded protein: CASSLTESTQETQYF.